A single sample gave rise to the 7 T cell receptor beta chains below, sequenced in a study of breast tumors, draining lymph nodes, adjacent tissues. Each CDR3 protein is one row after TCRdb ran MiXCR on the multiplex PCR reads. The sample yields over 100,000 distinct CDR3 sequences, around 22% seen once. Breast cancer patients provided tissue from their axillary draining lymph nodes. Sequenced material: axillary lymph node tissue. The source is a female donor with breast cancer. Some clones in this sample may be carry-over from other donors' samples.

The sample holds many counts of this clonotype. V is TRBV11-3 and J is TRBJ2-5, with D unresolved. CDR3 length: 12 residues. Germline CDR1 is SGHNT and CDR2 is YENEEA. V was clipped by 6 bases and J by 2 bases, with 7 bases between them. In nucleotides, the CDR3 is TGTGCCAGCAGGATCGGTCAAGAGACCCAGTACTTC. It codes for CASRIGQETQYF.

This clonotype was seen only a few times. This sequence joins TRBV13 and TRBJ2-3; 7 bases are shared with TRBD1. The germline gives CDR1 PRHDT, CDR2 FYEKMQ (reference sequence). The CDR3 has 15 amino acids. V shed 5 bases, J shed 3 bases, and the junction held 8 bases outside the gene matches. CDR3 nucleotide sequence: TGTGCCAGCAGCCCGAGACAGGGCCAGACAGATACGCAGTATTTT. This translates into CASSPRQGQTDTQYF. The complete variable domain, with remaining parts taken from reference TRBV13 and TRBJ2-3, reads AAGVIQSPRHLIKEKRETATLKCYPIPRHDTVYWYQQGPGQDPQFLISFYEKMQSDKGSIPDRFSAQQFSDYHSELNMSSLELGDSALYFCASSPRQGQTDTQYFGPGTRLTVL.

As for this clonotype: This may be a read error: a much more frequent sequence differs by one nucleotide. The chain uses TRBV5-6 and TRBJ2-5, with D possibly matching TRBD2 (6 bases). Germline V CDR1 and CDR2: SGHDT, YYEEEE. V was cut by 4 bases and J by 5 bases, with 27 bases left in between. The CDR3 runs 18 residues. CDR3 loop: CASSETRHRAVQSETQYF. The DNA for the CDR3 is TGTGCCAGCAGCGAGACTAGACATCGGGCAGTTCAAAGCGAGACCCAGTACTTC.

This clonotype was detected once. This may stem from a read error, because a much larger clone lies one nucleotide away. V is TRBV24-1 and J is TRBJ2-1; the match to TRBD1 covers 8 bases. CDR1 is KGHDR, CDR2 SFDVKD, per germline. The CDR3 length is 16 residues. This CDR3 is CATSDRGQGGLNEQSF. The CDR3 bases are TGTGCCACCAGTGACCGAGGACAGGGAGGACTAAATGAGCAGTCCTTC.

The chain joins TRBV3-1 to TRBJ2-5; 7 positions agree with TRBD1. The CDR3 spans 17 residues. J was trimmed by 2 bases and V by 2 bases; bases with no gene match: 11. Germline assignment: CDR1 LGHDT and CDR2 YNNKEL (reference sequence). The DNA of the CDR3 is TGTGCCAGCAGCCAATTGAGGTCGGGACAGATACAAGAGACCCAGTACTTC. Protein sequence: CASSQLRSGQIQETQYF.

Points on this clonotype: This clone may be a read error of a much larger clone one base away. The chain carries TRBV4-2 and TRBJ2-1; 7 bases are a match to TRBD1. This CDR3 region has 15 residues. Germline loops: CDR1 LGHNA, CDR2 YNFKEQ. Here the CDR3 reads CASNQELDRIYEQFF. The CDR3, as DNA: TGTGCCAGCAACCAAGAGCTGGACAGGATATATGAGCAGTTCTTC.

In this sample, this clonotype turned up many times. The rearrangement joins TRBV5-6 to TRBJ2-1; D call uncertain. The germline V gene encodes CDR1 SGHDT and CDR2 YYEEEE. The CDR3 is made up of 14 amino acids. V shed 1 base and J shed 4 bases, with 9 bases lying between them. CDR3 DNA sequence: TGTGCCAGCAGCTTGTCGGAATCTTACAATGAGCAGTTCTTC. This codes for CASSLSESYNEQFF.